This entry lists 7 T cell receptor beta chains sequenced from one sample in a study of T cells in Graves' hyperthyroidism and ophthalmopathy. TCR beta CDR3 region amplification was performed from RNA transcripts. First-round RT-PCR with HTBI primers amplified the TCR CDR3 region. Using its own MiXCR run on the multiplex PCR reads, TCRdb lists one record per CDR3 protein. The sample comprises roughly 580,000 distinct CDR3 sequences, around 42% of which are singletons, and approximately 8.2% rests with the top ten. Material: peripheral blood or thyroid tissue (not recorded which). The receptor source for this set is a young woman with Graves' hyperthyroidism.

The chain carries TRBV19 and TRBJ2-7; 8 bases align to TRBD1. Trimming cost V 3 bases and J 6 bases; bases outside gene matches: 7. The germline gives CDR1 LNHDA, CDR2 SQIVND (reference sequence). The CDR3 extends over 14 amino acids. DNA of the CDR3: TGTGCCAGTAGTATTAGTCAGGGGGCATTCGAGCAGTACTTC. This translates into CASSISQGAFEQYF.

In nucleotides, the CDR3 is TGTGCCAGCAGCCACCTCGTTGCAAACCCTTCACCCCTCCACTTT. This sequence encodes CASSHLVANPSPLHF. V usage is TRBV2 and J usage is TRBJ1-6, with D hard to call. The CDR3 contains 15 residues. With 6 bases removed from V and 9 bases from J, the gap between germline ends came to 18 bases. Germline assignment: CDR1 SNHLY and CDR2 FYNNEI. The whole variable domain, remainder taken from reference TRBV2 and TRBJ1-6, is EPEVTQTPSHQVTQMGQEVILRCVPISNHLYFYWYRQILGQKVEFLVSFYNNEISEKSEIFDDQFSVERPDGSNFTLKIRSTKLEDSAMYFCASSHLVANPSPLHFGNGTRLTVT.

This clonotype was detected many times. The rearrangement uses TRBV9 and TRBJ1-6; tentatively, D is TRBD1 (5 bases). The CDR3 is 15 amino acids. Per germline, CDR1 SGDLS and CDR2 YYNGEE. V lost 0 bases to trimming and J lost 7 bases, with 11 bases between them. CDR3 in amino acids: CASSVEPGPNSPLHF. The CDR3 coding sequence is TGTGCCAGCAGCGTAGAGCCAGGGCCCAATTCACCCCTCCACTTT. Combining the CDR3 with reference TRBV9 and TRBJ1-6 gives the whole variable domain DSGVTQTPKHLITATGQRVTLRCSPRSGDLSVYWYQQSLDQGLQFLIQYYNGEERAKGNILERFSAQQFPDLHSELNLSSLELGDSALYFCASSVEPGPNSPLHFGNGTRLTVT.

The chain couples TRBV6-4 to TRBJ2-7, with D possibly being TRBD1 or TRBD2 (5 bases each). This CDR3 contains 15 residues. V dropped 0 bases and J dropped 0 bases, with 9 bases sitting between them. Looked up from germline, CDR1 is MRHNA and CDR2 is SNTAGT. CDR3 amino acids: CASSDSGGGSYEQYF. The CDR3 coding sequence is TGTGCCAGCAGTGACTCCGGTGGGGGCTCCTACGAGCAGTACTTC.

The V call is TRBV6-5, the J call TRBJ2-7, with 8 bases fitting TRBD1. Germline lookup yields CDR1 MNHEY and CDR2 SVGAGI. The CDR3 extends over 14 amino acids. The V gene end was trimmed by 3 bases and the J gene end by 4 bases; junction bases not matched to a gene: 5. The CDR3 DNA sequence: TGTGCCAGCAGTTATGCCAGGGGGCTTTACGAGCAGTACTTC. It codes for CASSYARGLYEQYF.

In its sample, this clonotype was seen once. This sequence joins TRBV7-2 and TRBJ2-2; D may correspond to TRBD1 or TRBD2 (6 bases each). CDR1 and CDR2 from the germline V gene are SGHTA and FQGNSA. CDR3 length: 15 amino acids. Trimming took 6 bases from V and 4 from J, leaving 15 bases between them. CDR3 protein: CASRTGWGGTGELFF. The CDR3 DNA is TGTGCCAGCAGAACAGGGTGGGGAGGCACCGGGGAGCTGTTTTTT. The whole variable domain, filled in from reference TRBV7-2 and TRBJ2-2, reads GAGVSQSPSNKVTEKGKDVELRCDPISGHTALYWYRQSLGQGLEFLIYFQGNSAPDKSGLPSDRFSAERTGGSVSTLTIQRTQQEDSAVYLCASRTGWGGTGELFFGEGSRLTVL.

This chain links TRBV6-5 with TRBJ1-1, with D unclear. Germline V CDR1 and CDR2: MNHEY, SVGAGI. V was pared by 2 bases and J by 1 base, with 8 bases between. The CDR3 is 14 residues long. The CDR3 DNA sequence: TGTGCCAGCAGTTACAGGCAGCCGAACACTGAAGCTTTCTTT. Its translation is CASSYRQPNTEAFF.